This T cell receptor (beta chain) was sequenced for a study of T cells in Graves' hyperthyroidism and ophthalmopathy (dated by TCRdb to about 2019). Looking at the study overall: To identify distinguishing TCR V-J signatures, a discovery cohort of 100 or so patients was used, comprising 40 to 45 with Graves' ophthalmopathy and some 60 with stable Graves' hyperthyroidism. Whether ophthalmopathy could be predicted prospectively was tested in an independent validation cohort made up of 18 to 20 hyperthyroidism patients plus 17 patients who later progressed to ophthalmopathy. The approximately 97 discovery patients were randomly divided into training and test sets at a 7:3 ratio. In several Graves' hyperthyroidism patients, the study also compared T-cell repertoires from thyroid tissue with T-cell repertoires from blood. After sampling, hyperthyroidism patients received methimazole starting at 30 mg daily, and ophthalmopathy patients received high-dose intravenous methylprednisolone. TCR Vbeta CDR3 sequencing of around 130 peripheral blood samples (fewer than 45 ophthalmopathy, about 80 hyperthyroidism and around 17 progressor patients) is reported in the paper.

Broad study findings and their caveats: Most expanded thyroid clonotypes (frequency above 0.001) were also detected in blood, a finding suggesting that blood repertoires may reflect thyroid immune responses. In validation, progression to ophthalmopathy was predicted by the model with 55% to 71% sensitivity and 72.22% specificity, a median of 6.5 months before onset. No statistical method was used to fix the sample size in advance, and group allocation was not hidden from the investigators. In cross-validation, a model built on a 13 V-J signature told ophthalmopathy apart from stable hyperthyroidism with just under 90% sensitivity and about 81% specificity, and in testing the same model reached 80%/75%.

As regards this clonotype: No antigen is known for it. Base qualities are not at hand, and no much larger clone is one base apart.

Any patient with an uncontrolled infection, another autoimmune disease, pregnancy or lactation was excluded. Diagnoses relied on clinical symptoms, serum thyroxine and TRAb, thyroid ultrasound and orbital computed tomography. Total RNA was extracted using Trizol reagent, and RNA quality was assessed on an Agilent 2100 Bioanalyzer. The trim is 8 bases for V and 8 bases for J, with a gap of 12 bases between the germline ends. The germline V gene gives CDR1 as KGHDR and CDR2 as SFDVKD. From the cysteine up to the phenylalanine, the CDR3 has a length of 12 residues. Solely the CDR3 DNA is kept, with 36 bases framed from the first base. The TCR beta CDR3 regions were amplified from the RNA transcripts. For the first round of RT-PCR on the TCR CDR3, the HTBI primer set was used together with the Qiagen OneStep RT-PCR kit. A second multiplex PCR round built the libraries, followed by size selection and purification. The libraries were sequenced on an Illumina HiSeq2000 using paired-end 100 bp reads. As for the original processing: SOAPnuke was used to process the raw data, throwing out any read that contained adapters or uncalled bases, had a mean Phred below 15, or lacked an exact constant-primer or identifier match. High-quality paired reads were merged using COPE v1.2.5, and each unique nucleotide sequence was defined as a clonotype. Clonotypes were aligned to IMGT TRBV, TRBD and TRBJ reference segments using MiTCR v1.1. The analysis was restricted to V-J combinations with a frequency above 0.0001, which together covered 99.2% of the repertoires. A TCS score was defined as the ratio of F50 (clonal expansion) to E x V (chaos), with BLOSUM62-based TCRdist applied between CDR3 peptides within each V-J. Welch's t-statistics and random forest reduced 500 to 650 V-J features to 10 to 15, which were used in a naive Bayes classifier (R e1071). The similarity between thyroid and blood repertoires was quantified using the Morisita-Horn index. Using fastp trimming at Q25 and MiXCR clonotype assembly, TCRdb reanalyzed the public sequencing data and kept in-frame beta chains. Here each entry gathers all rows of one CDR3 protein and keeps the most common genes and DNA. The V and J calls reflect TCRdb's pipeline rather than the authors' work. This sample comprises around 660,000 distinct CDR3 sequences, 45% of them detected only once. Together, the top ten hold roughly 7.2% of the sample.

The TCR comes from an adult man with Graves' disease, either hyperthyroidism or ophthalmopathy (not recorded which). This chain is built from TRBV24-1 and TRBJ1-5; no D gene can be assigned with confidence. Material for sequencing was peripheral blood or thyroid tissue (not recorded which). The CDR3 here reads CATNGRTEPQHF. The nucleotide sequence reads as follows: TGTGCCACCAATGGCCGGACGGAGCCCCAGCATTTT.